The present TCR beta chain was sequenced within a study of T cell responses to AZD1222 COVID-19 vaccine. Profiled with immunoSEQ multiplex PCR; TCRdb holds only in-frame clones, not every one. The data show about 110,000 clones, about four fifths seen once. Only one count was recorded for this clone. The CDR3 consists of 16 residues. The germline gives CDR1 LNHDA, CDR2 SQIVND (reference sequence). V gave up 3 bases and J gave up 7 bases; unmatched junction bases: 9. The rearrangement uses TRBV19 and TRBJ1-5, with TRBD1 matching over 10 bases. Sequenced here: peripheral blood, sampled on day 0 of AZD1222 vaccination. This TCR derives from an adult in good health. The CDR3 DNA is TGTGCCAGTAGTATGGGGACAGGGGCGGTTCGACAGCCCCAGCATTTT. It yields the protein CASSMGTGAVRQPQHF.